This T cell receptor (beta chain) was captured by sequencing in a study of OX40 agonist ivuxolimab in advanced cancers. Libraries were prepared by immunoSEQ multiplex PCR; TCRdb keeps only in-frame clonotypes and omits some of them. Among nearly 60,000 clones listed, 75% to 90% were seen once. This CDR3 is 16 amino acids long. The germline CDR1 and CDR2 sequences are KGHSH and LQKENI. The V end was cut by 3 bases, the J end by 1 base, with 14 bases between. The origin of this receptor is an adult with an advanced solid tumor such as melanoma, head and neck, liver or kidney cancer. The sample here was CD4+ or CD8+ T cells sorted from blood, taken in a trial of the OX40 agonist ivuxolimab. This sequence joins TRBV18 and TRBJ2-3; D perhaps matches TRBD1 (6 bases). This chain's CDR3 is CASSPPQGQGTDTQYF. The CDR3 nucleotides are TGTGCCAGCTCACCGCCCCAGGGGCAAGGCACAGATACGCAGTATTTT.